The clone carrying this T cell receptor beta chain has a count of ten or more. Its antigen is currently unknown. This sample was taken from a study of identical twins. Overall study results and limits: Cross-sectional statistical analysis was relied on for the conclusions, without the same donors being followed.

From germline, CDR1 is ENHRY and CDR2 SYGVKD. This CDR3 is built from 12 residues. Trimming cost V 3 bases and J 4 bases, with 6 bases left between them. Each cDNA held unique molecular identifiers, and template switching gave it a universal primer site. From the 5' RACE reads, TCRdb called clonotypes with MiXCR, one entry per CDR3 protein. The repertoire consists of around 240,000 distinct CDR3 sequences, with roughly 7% occurring once and the leading ten covering roughly 3.9%. This sample also belongs to another study, concerning yellow fever vaccine responses in identical twins.

Material for sequencing was memory (CD45RO+) T cells sorted from blood. This TCR was sampled from a young woman in good health. The gene calls are TRBV10-3 and TRBJ2-5; D gene ambiguous. This CDR3 is CAISDTGETQYF. CDR3 bases: TGTGCCATCAGTGATACTGGAGAGACCCAGTACTTC.